This T cell receptor (beta chain) derives from a study of blood T cells in healthy people across ages. As for this clonotype: What it binds is unknown.

With a J-beta primer mix and a sample-barcoded 5' primer, a second PCR ran 7 to 11 cycles. TCRdb re-called the 5' RACE reads with MiXCR, one entry per CDR3 protein. The repertoire holds some 1,800,000 distinct CDR3 sequences, with around 40% as singletons. General study points: It was not known whether donors were CMV positive (a possible confounder of expanded clonotype changes).

The CDR3 length is 14 residues. The V end lost 0 bases, the J end lost 8 bases, and 14 bases lay between the germline ends. Per germline, CDR1 SGHDT and CDR2 YYEEEE. The origin of this receptor is a human donor in good health. The sequencing sample was made of blood. This chain links TRBV5-6 with TRBJ1-2, with D perhaps TRBD1 (5 bases). The CDR3 spells CASSLVGDLEGYTF. The CDR3 DNA reads TGTGCCAGCAGCTTGGTAGGGGACCTGGAGGGCTACACCTTC.